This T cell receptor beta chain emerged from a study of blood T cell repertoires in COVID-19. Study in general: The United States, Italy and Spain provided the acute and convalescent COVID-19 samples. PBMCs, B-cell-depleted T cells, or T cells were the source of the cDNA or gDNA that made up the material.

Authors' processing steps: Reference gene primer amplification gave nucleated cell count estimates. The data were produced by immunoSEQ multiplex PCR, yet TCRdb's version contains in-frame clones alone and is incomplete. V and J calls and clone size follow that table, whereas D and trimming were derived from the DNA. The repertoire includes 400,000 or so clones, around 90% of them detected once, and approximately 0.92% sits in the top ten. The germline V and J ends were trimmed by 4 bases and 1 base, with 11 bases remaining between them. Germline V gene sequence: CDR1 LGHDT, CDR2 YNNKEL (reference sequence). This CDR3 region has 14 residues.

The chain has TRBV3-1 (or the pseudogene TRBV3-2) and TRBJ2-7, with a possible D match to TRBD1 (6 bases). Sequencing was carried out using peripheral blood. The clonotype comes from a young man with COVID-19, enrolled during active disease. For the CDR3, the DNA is TGTGCCAGCAGCCGACCGGGACAATCCTACGAGCAGTACTTC. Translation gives CASSRPGQSYEQYF.